Given below is one T cell receptor (beta chain) in context. This record comes from a study of T cell responses to AZD1222 COVID-19 vaccine. Trimming at V came to 6 bases and at J to 0 bases, leaving 6 bases not matched to a gene. Per germline, CDR1 MDHEN and CDR2 SYDVKM. The CDR3 is 15 amino acids. Measured with immunoSEQ multiplex PCR; TCRdb has only the in-frame clones, and not every one. The sample has 140,000 to 150,000 clones, about 90% seen once. V and J are TRBV28 and TRBJ2-7; TRBD2 matches 9 bases. The sequencing here drew on peripheral blood, taken on day 0 of AZD1222 vaccination. The sequence was collected from an adult in good health. The CDR3 bases are TGTGCCAGCAGGGTCAGCGGGAGGTCCTCCTACGAGCAGTACTTC. This sequence encodes CASRVSGRSSYEQYF.